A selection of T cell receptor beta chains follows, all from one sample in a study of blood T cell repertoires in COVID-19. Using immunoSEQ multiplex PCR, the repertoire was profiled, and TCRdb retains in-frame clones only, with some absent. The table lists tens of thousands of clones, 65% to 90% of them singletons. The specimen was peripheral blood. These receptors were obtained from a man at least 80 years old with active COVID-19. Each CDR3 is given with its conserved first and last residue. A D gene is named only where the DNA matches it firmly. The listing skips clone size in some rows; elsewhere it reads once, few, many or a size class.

CDR3aa: CASSQGQGRHNEQFF
CDR3nt: TGTGCCAGCAGCCAAGGACAGGGACGCCACAATGAGCAGTTCTTC
abundance: .
v_gene: TRBV3-1/TRBV3-2
d_gene: TRBD1
j_gene: TRBJ2-1

CDR3aa: CAISGSSDRGGEQYF
CDR3nt: TGTGCCATCAGTGGGTCATCGGACAGGGGAGGCGAGCAGTACTTC
abundance: once
v_gene: TRBV10-3
d_gene: TRBD1
j_gene: TRBJ2-7

CDR3aa: CASSLDRGAGANVLTF
CDR3nt: TGTGCCAGCAGCTTAGACAGGGGGGCTGGGGCCAACGTCCTGACTTTC
abundance: .
v_gene: TRBV7-8
d_gene: TRBD1
j_gene: TRBJ2-6

CDR3aa: CASSSMTSTEAFF
CDR3nt: TGTGCCAGCAGCTCGATGACAAGTACTGAAGCTTTCTTT
abundance: .
v_gene: TRBV5-5
d_gene: .
j_gene: TRBJ1-1

CDR3aa: CASSLAGRGVFSDTQYF
CDR3nt: TGTGCCAGCAGCTTGGCCGGGAGGGGAGTTTTTTCAGATACGCAGTATTTT
abundance: .
v_gene: TRBV5-5
d_gene: TRBD2
j_gene: TRBJ2-3

CDR3aa: CASSEAGFRNTEAFF
CDR3nt: TGTGCCAGCAGTGAAGCGGGGTTTCGGAACACTGAAGCTTTCTTT
abundance: few
v_gene: TRBV25-1
d_gene: .
j_gene: TRBJ1-1

CDR3aa: CTSSQTPTGLAGGNNEQFF
CDR3nt: TGCACCAGCAGCCAAACTCCTACGGGACTAGCGGGAGGTAACAATGAGCAGTTCTTC
abundance: once
v_gene: TRBV1
d_gene: .
j_gene: TRBJ2-1

CDR3aa: CASSFHRDTEAFF
CDR3nt: TGTGCCAGCAGTTTTCACAGGGACACTGAAGCTTTCTTT
abundance: .
v_gene: TRBV28
d_gene: .
j_gene: TRBJ1-1

CDR3aa: CASSPPSVAKNIQYF
CDR3nt: TGTGCCAGTAGTCCCCCCAGTGTAGCCAAAAACATTCAGTACTTC
abundance: .
v_gene: TRBV19
d_gene: .
j_gene: TRBJ2-4

CDR3aa: CASSPGVNSPLHF
CDR3nt: TGTGCCAGCAGCCCAGGCGTTAATTCACCCCTCCACTTT
abundance: .
v_gene: TRBV7-2
d_gene: .
j_gene: TRBJ1-6

CDR3aa: CASKRGASGYEQYF
CDR3nt: TGTGCCAGCAAACGAGGGGCTAGCGGATACGAGCAGTACTTC
abundance: .
v_gene: TRBV6-5
d_gene: TRBD2
j_gene: TRBJ2-7

CDR3aa: CASSERSFEQFF
CDR3nt: TGTGCCAGCAGTGAACGAAGCTTTGAGCAGTTCTTC
abundance: .
v_gene: TRBV6-1
d_gene: .
j_gene: TRBJ2-1

CDR3aa: CASSITDILRSGNTIYF
CDR3nt: TGTGCCAGCAGCATAACCGACATACTCCGTTCTGGAAACACCATATATTTT
abundance: .
v_gene: TRBV11-2
d_gene: .
j_gene: TRBJ1-3

CDR3aa: CASSQAGYSTDTQYF
CDR3nt: TGCGCCAGCAGCCAAGCGGGGTACAGCACAGATACGCAGTATTTT
abundance: .
v_gene: TRBV4-1
d_gene: .
j_gene: TRBJ2-3

CDR3aa: CASQGRGGFTDTQYF
CDR3nt: TGTGCCAGCCAAGGACGGGGAGGATTCACAGATACGCAGTATTTT
abundance: .
v_gene: TRBV7-9
d_gene: .
j_gene: TRBJ2-3